A single sample gave rise to the 21 T cell receptor beta chains below, sequenced in a study of shared clonotypes between healthy human individuals. Repertoires were generated with immunoSEQ multiplex PCR, while TCRdb's copy carries only in-frame clones and drops some. The profile shows under 1,900,000 clones, around 98.5% of them singletons. Sequenced material: naive CD4+ T cells sorted from blood. This sample's subset: CD45RA+ positively selected. Receptors originate from a man aged 25-45 years in good health.

The chain has TRBV11-2 and TRBJ2-7, with D uncertain. CDR3 length equals 13 residues. V gave up 2 bases and J gave up 6 bases, with 11 bases separating them. CDR1 SGHAT and CDR2 FQNNGV come from the germline V gene. The CDR3, as DNA: TGTGCCAGCAGCTTACGGCTAGGTCTCGAGCAGTACTTC. Translating gives CASSLRLGLEQYF.

V is TRBV5-5 and J is TRBJ2-7, with D maybe TRBD2 (6 bases). Trimming left V 8 bases short and J 4 bases short, with 22 bases between. CDR3 length: 15 amino acids. CDR1 and CDR2 from the germline V gene are SGHKS and YYEKEE (reference sequence). DNA for the CDR3: TGTGCCAGTCAGACCTACTCTAGCGTGGTTTACGAGCAGTACTTC. As protein: CASQTYSSVVYEQYF.

V gene TRBV28 combines with J gene TRBJ1-1, with D maybe TRBD1 (6 bases). Between the trimmed V and J ends, which lost 10 bases and 1 base, there was a span of 13 bases. Looked up from germline, CDR1 is MDHEN and CDR2 is SYDVKM. The CDR3 contains 13 residues. The DNA for the CDR3 is TGTGCCAACAGGGAACTCGGGAACACTGAAGCTTTCTTT. This sequence encodes CANRELGNTEAFF.

The chain joins TRBV9 to TRBJ2-3; perhaps TRBD1 as D (6 bases). V shed 4 bases and J shed 6 bases, with 18 bases lying between them. Per germline, CDR1 SGDLS and CDR2 YYNGEE. The CDR3 length is 15 residues. This CDR3 is CASSLQGFPDDTQYF. CDR3 nucleotide sequence: TGTGCCAGCAGCCTTCAGGGGTTTCCCGACGATACGCAGTATTTT.

Concerning this clone itself: Other DNA sequences in this specimen translate into the identical CDR3. The gene calls are TRBV28 and TRBJ2-2, with 7 positions matching TRBD1. V gave up 6 bases and J gave up 1 base; unmatched junction bases: 2. CDR3 length: 14 residues. Germline CDR1 and CDR2: MDHEN and SYDVKM. The CDR3 nucleotides are TGTGCCAGCAGACGACAGGGGAACACCGGGGAGCTGTTTTTT. It codes for CASRRQGNTGELFF.

The chain uses TRBV27 and TRBJ2-7, with TRBD2 as a possible D gene (6 bases). Per germline, CDR1 MNHEY and CDR2 SMNVEV (reference sequence). Trimming removed 5 bases at V and 2 bases at J, with 19 bases between. This CDR3 is 16 amino acids long. In nucleotides, the CDR3 is TGTGCCAGCAGTCCCGGCTGGAGCGGGCGGACCTACGAGCAGTACTTC. It specifies CASSPGWSGRTYEQYF.

The rearrangement links TRBV5-1 to TRBJ1-2; 9 bases map to TRBD1. Germline V CDR1 and CDR2: SGHRS, YFSETQ. The CDR3 is made up of 17 amino acids. V dropped 4 bases and J dropped 1; count of bases not matched to a gene: 11. Here the CDR3 reads CASSPGQGMVVNYGYTF. The CDR3 nucleotides are TGCGCCAGCAGCCCCGGACAGGGGATGGTAGTTAACTATGGCTACACCTTC.

This rearrangement joins TRBV6-5 to TRBJ2-5; TRBD2 matches 7 bases. This CDR3 has 14 amino acids. In germline, CDR1 is MNHEY, CDR2 SVGAGI. With V trimmed by 6 bases and J by 5 bases, 9 bases remained unmatched. The CDR3 DNA is TGTGCCAGCAGCTTAGGACTAGGGAGGGAGACCCAGTACTTC. This gives the protein CASSLGLGRETQYF.

CDR3 amino acids: CASSPSVVGPNQPQHF. CDR3 nucleotides: TGTGCCAGCTCACCGTCGGTGGTAGGCCCCAATCAGCCCCAGCATTTT. V and J are TRBV18 and TRBJ1-5, with unresolved D. The CDR3 consists of 16 residues. Germline CDR1 reads KGHSH; CDR2 reads LQKENI. V lost 3 bases to trimming and J lost 3 bases, with 15 bases between them. Full variable domain (remainder filled in from reference TRBV18 and TRBJ1-5): NAGVMQNPRHLVRRRGQEARLRCSPMKGHSHVYWYRQLPEEGLKFMVYLQKENIIDESGMPKERFSAEFPKEGPSILRIQQVVRGDSAAYFCASSPSVVGPNQPQHFGDGTRLSIL.

The chain has TRBV5-5 and TRBJ2-3; D is ambiguous. CDR3 length: 14 amino acids. The germline gives CDR1 SGHKS, CDR2 YYEKEE (reference sequence). V gave up 0 bases and J gave up 2 bases, with 7 bases separating them. CDR3 amino acids: CASSLAINTDTQYF. The CDR3 nucleotides read TGTGCCAGCAGCTTGGCTATTAACACAGATACGCAGTATTTT. Supplemented by reference TRBV5-5 and TRBJ2-3, the full variable domain reads DAGVTQSPTHLIKTRGQQVTLRCSPISGHKSVSWYQQVLGQGPQFIFQYYEKEERGRGNFPDRFSARQFPNYSSELNVNALLLGDSALYLCASSLAINTDTQYFGPGTRLTVL.

This clone was detected once. This chain uses TRBV6-5 with TRBJ2-1; D is unresolved. Germline CDR1 MNHEY, CDR2 SVGAGI. Trimming removed 1 base from V and 0 bases from J, with 7 bases in between. The CDR3 extends over 15 amino acids. CDR3 sequence reads: CASSYLTVSYNEQFF. The CDR3 DNA reads TGTGCCAGCAGTTACTTAACAGTCTCCTACAATGAGCAGTTCTTC.

This chain connects TRBV4-2 to TRBJ1-1, with 7 bases fitting TRBD1. The CDR3 runs to 17 residues. V was pared by 4 bases and J by 0 bases, with 11 bases of the junction left unmatched. Germline V gene lookup returns CDR1 LGHNA and CDR2 YNFKEQ. The CDR3 DNA follows: TGTGCCAGCAGCCCGGGACAGTCTTCTGCTATGAACACTGAAGCTTTCTTT. Protein: CASSPGQSSAMNTEAFF.

The chain links TRBV10-1 to TRBJ2-3, with 11 bases aligning to TRBD2. Trimming at V came to 0 bases and at J to 2 bases, leaving 7 bases not matched to a gene. CDR1 is WNHNN and CDR2 is SYGVQD in the germline V gene (reference sequence). There are 18 residues in the CDR3. The CDR3 loop is CASSESLAGGINTDTQYF. The DNA for the CDR3 is TGCGCCAGCAGTGAGTCGCTAGCGGGAGGTATCAACACAGATACGCAGTATTTT.

The chain joins TRBV28 to TRBJ2-1, with 7 bases lining up with TRBD2. This CDR3 is built from 14 residues. Germline V gene sequence: CDR1 MDHEN, CDR2 SYDVKM. The V segment lost 5 bases and the J segment 7 bases; nucleotides outside the gene matches: 8. The CDR3 DNA reads as TGTGCCAGCAGTATCAGCGGGGAGCTTAATGAGCAGTTCTTC. Its translation: CASSISGELNEQFF.

This chain links TRBV11-2 with TRBJ1-3, with a possible D match to TRBD1 (5 bases). Trimming left V 3 bases short and J 0 bases short, with 15 bases between. The V gene's germline CDR1 is SGHAT and CDR2 FQNNGV. The CDR3 has 17 amino acids. Written as DNA, the CDR3 is TGTGCCAGCAGCTTCGGGACCAAATGGGACTCTGGAAACACCATATATTTT. It encodes CASSFGTKWDSGNTIYF. The full variable domain, completed using reference TRBV11-2 and TRBJ1-3, is EAGVAQSPRYKIIEKRQSVAFWCNPISGHATLYWYQQILGQGPKLLIQFQNNGVVDDSQLPKDRFSAERLKGVDSTLKIQPAKLEDSAVYLCASSFGTKWDSGNTIYFGEGSWLTVV.

The CDR3 nucleotides read TGCGCCAGCAGCTTGGCCTTAGTAGCGGGGAAAGATACGCAGTATTTT. This translates into CASSLALVAGKDTQYF. The genes are TRBV5-1 and TRBJ2-3, with 8 positions matching TRBD2. V lost 0 bases and J lost 5; bases outside the gene matches: 8. Germline V lookup: CDR1 SGHRS, CDR2 YFSETQ. CDR3 size: 16 residues.

This chain's CDR3 is CASSGVQWDSGSYEQYF. The CDR3 nucleotides read TGTGCCAGCAGTGGGGTCCAATGGGACAGCGGATCCTACGAGCAGTACTTC. The rearrangement uses TRBV2 and TRBJ2-7; 7 bases line up with TRBD1. CDR1 is SNHLY, CDR2 FYNNEI, per germline. This CDR3 has 17 residues. With 4 bases clipped from V and 1 base from J, the junction kept 13 bases outside the gene matches.

V and J are TRBV5-1 and TRBJ2-1; the match to TRBD2 covers 14 bases. Germline trimming cut 4 bases from V and 3 bases from J; bases unmatched to any gene: 3. The CDR3 extends over 16 amino acids. Germline-derived CDR1 and CDR2 are SGHRS and YFSETQ. The CDR3, as DNA: TGCGCCAGCAGCCCGGGACTAGCGGGAGTCTACAATGAGCAGTTCTTC. It translates to CASSPGLAGVYNEQFF.

The V call is TRBV7-8, the J call TRBJ1-4; the D is unclear. V was pared by 2 bases and J by 7 bases, with 14 bases between. CDR1 SGHVS and CDR2 FQNEAQ come from the germline V gene. This CDR3 region has 15 residues. The CDR3 loop reads CASSLRQGRGEKLFF. In DNA, the CDR3 is TGTGCCAGCAGCTTACGACAAGGGCGTGGTGAAAAACTGTTTTTT.

The gene calls are TRBV19 and TRBJ1-5; no clear D gene. CDR3 length: 14 residues. V was shortened by 6 bases and J by 3 bases, with 12 bases between the two germline ends. The germline CDR1 and CDR2 sequences are LNHDA and SQIVND (reference sequence). The CDR3 coding sequence is TGTGCCAGTAGGTCACTTATTACCAATCAGCCCCAGCATTTT. This sequence encodes CASRSLITNQPQHF.

The chain couples TRBV19 to TRBJ2-2; D may be TRBD2 (6 bases). Germline V gene lookup returns CDR1 LNHDA and CDR2 SQIVND (reference sequence). The CDR3 extends over 16 amino acids. Between the trimmed V and J ends, which lost 7 bases and 1 base, there was a span of 16 bases. The CDR3, as DNA: TGTGCCAGTATCTCCGGGAGACTCTTGAACACCGGGGAGCTGTTTTTT. Translation gives CASISGRLLNTGELFF.